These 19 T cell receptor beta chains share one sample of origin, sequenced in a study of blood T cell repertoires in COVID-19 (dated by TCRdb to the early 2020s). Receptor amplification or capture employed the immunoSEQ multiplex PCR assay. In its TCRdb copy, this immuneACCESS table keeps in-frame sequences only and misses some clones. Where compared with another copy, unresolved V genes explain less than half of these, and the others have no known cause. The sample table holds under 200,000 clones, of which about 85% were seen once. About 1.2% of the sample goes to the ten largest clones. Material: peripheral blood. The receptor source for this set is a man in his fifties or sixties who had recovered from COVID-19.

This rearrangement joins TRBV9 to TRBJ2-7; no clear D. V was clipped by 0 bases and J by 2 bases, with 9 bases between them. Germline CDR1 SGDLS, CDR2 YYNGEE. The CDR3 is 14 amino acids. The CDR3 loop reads CASSVDVVAYEQYF. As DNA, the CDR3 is TGTGCCAGCAGCGTAGACGTCGTAGCCTACGAGCAGTACTTC.

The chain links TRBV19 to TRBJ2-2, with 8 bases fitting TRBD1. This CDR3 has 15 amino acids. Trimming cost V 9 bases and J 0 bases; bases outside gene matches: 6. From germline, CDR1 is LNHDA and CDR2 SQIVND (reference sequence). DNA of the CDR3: TGTGCCAGCACAACAGGGGGGTCGAACACCGGGGAGCTGTTTTTT. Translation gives CASTTGGSNTGELFF. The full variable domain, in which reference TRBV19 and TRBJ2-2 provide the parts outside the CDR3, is DGGITQSPKYLFRKEGQNVTLSCEQNLNHDAMYWYRQDPGQGLRLIYYSQIVNDFQKGDIAEGYSVSREKKESFPLTVTSAQKNPTAFYLCASTTGGSNTGELFFGEGSRLTVL.

Written as DNA, the CDR3 is TGTGCCAGCAGCAGGGGGATCTCGGACAGAGATACGCAGTATTTT. Its translation is CASSRGISDRDTQYF. This rearrangement joins TRBV27 to TRBJ2-3; 7 nucleotides match TRBD1. This CDR3 has 15 amino acids. Germline lookup yields CDR1 MNHEY and CDR2 SMNVEV (reference sequence). V lost 6 bases, J lost 5 bases, and 11 bases stayed unmatched.

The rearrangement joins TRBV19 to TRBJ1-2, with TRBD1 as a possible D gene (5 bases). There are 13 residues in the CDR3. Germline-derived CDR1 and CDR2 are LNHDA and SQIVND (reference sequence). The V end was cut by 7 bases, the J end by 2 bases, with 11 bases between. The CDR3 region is CASTNTGNYGYTF. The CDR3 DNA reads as TGTGCCAGTACTAACACAGGAAACTATGGCTACACCTTC.

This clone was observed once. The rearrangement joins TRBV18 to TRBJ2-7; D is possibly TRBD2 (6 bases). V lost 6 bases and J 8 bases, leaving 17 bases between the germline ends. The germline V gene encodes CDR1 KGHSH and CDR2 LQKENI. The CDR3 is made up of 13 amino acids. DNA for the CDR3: TGTGCCAGCTCCCTCGGGACTCTCCCTCAGCAGTACTTC. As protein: CASSLGTLPQQYF.

CDR3 DNA sequence: TGTGCCAGCAGCCCTGGACTCAATCAGCCCCAGCATTTT. As protein: CASSPGLNQPQHF. The chain uses TRBV5-4 and TRBJ1-5; no reliable D call. This CDR3 spans 13 amino acids. V lost 4 bases, J lost 3 bases, and 8 bases lay in between. The germline V gene encodes CDR1 SGHNT and CDR2 YYREEE (reference sequence). The complete variable domain, with remaining parts taken from reference TRBV5-4 and TRBJ1-5, reads ETGVTQSPTHLIKTRGQQVTLRCSSQSGHNTVSWYQQALGQGPQFIFQYYREEENGRGNFPPRFSGLQFPNYSSELNVNALELDDSALYLCASSPGLNQPQHFGDGTRLSIL.

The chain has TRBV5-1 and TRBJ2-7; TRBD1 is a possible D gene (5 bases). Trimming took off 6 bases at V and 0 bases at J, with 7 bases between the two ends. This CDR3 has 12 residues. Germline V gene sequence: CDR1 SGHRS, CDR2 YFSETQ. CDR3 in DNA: TGCGCCAGCAAGACAGACTCCTACGAGCAGTACTTC. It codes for CASKTDSYEQYF.

The CDR3: CASSFIPPGTENEKLFF. The CDR3 coding sequence is TGTGCCAGCAGTTTTATACCTCCCGGGACAGAAAATGAAAAACTGTTTTTT. The chain combines TRBV27 with TRBJ1-4; 7 bases match TRBD1. The germline gives CDR1 MNHEY, CDR2 SMNVEV (reference sequence). The CDR3 runs to 17 residues. V dropped 3 bases and J dropped 5; count of bases not matched to a gene: 12.

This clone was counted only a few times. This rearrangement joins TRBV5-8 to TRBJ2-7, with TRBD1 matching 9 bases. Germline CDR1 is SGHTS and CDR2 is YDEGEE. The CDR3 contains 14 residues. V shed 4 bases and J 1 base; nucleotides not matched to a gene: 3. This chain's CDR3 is CASSATGGSYEQYF. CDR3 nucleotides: TGTGCCAGCAGCGCGACAGGGGGGTCCTACGAGCAGTACTTC.

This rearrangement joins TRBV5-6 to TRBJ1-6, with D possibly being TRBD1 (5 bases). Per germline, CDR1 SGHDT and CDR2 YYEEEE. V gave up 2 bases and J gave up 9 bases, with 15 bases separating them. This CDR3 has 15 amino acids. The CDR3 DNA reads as TGTGCCAGCAGCTTATCAGGGAGGGTAGGTTCACCCCTCCACTTT. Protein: CASSLSGRVGSPLHF.

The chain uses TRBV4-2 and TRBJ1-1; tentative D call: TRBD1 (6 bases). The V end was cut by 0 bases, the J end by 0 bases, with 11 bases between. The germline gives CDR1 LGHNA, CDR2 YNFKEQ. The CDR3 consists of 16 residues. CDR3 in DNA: TGTGCCAGCAGCCAAGACGGGGGGCGTTTGAACACTGAAGCTTTCTTT. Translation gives CASSQDGGRLNTEAFF.

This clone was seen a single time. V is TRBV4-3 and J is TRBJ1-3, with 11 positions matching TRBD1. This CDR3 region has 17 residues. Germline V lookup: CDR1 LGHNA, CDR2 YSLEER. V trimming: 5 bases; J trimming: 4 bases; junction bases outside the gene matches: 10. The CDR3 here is CASSYHLGQGVGNTIYF. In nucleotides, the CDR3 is TGCGCCAGCAGCTACCACTTGGGACAGGGGGTCGGAAACACCATATATTTT.

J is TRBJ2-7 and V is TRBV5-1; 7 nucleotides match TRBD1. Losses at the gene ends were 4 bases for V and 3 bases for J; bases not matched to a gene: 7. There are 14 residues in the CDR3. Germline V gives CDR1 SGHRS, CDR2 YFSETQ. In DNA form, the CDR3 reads TGCGCCAGCAGCATCGATCACAGGGGCTACGAGCAGTACTTC. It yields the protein CASSIDHRGYEQYF.

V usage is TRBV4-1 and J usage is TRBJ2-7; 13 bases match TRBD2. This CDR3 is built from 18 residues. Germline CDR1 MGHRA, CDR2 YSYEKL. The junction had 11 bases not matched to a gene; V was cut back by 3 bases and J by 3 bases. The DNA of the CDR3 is TGCGCCAGCAGCCAGTCTGGGACTAGCGGGGCAAAGCACTACGAGCAGTACTTC. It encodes CASSQSGTSGAKHYEQYF.

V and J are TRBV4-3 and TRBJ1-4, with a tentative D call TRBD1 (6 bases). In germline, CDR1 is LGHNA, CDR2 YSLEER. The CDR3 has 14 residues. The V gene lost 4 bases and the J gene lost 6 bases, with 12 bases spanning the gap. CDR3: CASSPRQADEKLFF. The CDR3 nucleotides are TGCGCCAGCAGCCCTAGACAGGCCGATGAAAAACTGTTTTTT.

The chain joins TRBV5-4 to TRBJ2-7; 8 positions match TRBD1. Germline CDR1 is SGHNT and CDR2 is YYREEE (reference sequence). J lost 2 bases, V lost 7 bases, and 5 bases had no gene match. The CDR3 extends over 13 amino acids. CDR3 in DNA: TGTGCCAGCTCACAGGGGGACGCCTACGAGCAGTACTTC. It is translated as CASSQGDAYEQYF. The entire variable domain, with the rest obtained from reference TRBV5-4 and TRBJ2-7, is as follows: ETGVTQSPTHLIKTRGQQVTLRCSSQSGHNTVSWYQQALGQGPQFIFQYYREEENGRGNFPPRFSGLQFPNYSSELNVNALELDDSALYLCASSQGDAYEQYFGPGTRLTVT.

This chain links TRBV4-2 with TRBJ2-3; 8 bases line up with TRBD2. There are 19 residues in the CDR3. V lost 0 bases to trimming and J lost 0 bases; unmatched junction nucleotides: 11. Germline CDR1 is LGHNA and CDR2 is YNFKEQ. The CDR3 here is CASSQERRAGGESTDTQYF. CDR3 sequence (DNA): TGTGCCAGCAGCCAAGAACGGAGGGCGGGGGGTGAGAGCACAGATACGCAGTATTTT.

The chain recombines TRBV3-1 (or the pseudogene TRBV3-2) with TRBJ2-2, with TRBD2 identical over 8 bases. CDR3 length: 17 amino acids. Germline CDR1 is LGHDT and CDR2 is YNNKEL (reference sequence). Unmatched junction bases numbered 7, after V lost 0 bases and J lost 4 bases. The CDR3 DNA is TGTGCCAGCAGCCAAGACTCGGGGGGGCCGGGCACCGGGGAGCTGTTTTTT. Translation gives CASSQDSGGPGTGELFF.

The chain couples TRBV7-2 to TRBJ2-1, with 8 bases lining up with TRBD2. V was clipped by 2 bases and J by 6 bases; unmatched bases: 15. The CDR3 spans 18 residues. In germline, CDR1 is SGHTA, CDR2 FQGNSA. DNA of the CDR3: TGTGCCAGCAGCTTAAACCCCTCCGGGGCGGGGGGTCCCAATGAGCAGTTCTTC. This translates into CASSLNPSGAGGPNEQFF.